One sample yielded the 6 T cell receptor delta chains listed below, sequenced in a study of γδ T cells in repeated Plasmodium falciparum infection. TCRdb re-analyzed the multiplex PCR reads via CATT. The table has roughly 90,000 delta-chain clones, approximately 1% seen once. Bulk repertoires came from Vgamma9/Vdelta2+ or Vdelta2-negative gammadelta T cells flow-sorted from PBMC. The specimen was gamma-delta T cells from blood. The receptors come from a pool of human donors (malaria-infected and uninfected, not separated).

There are a few counts of this clone. One base separates it from a far larger clone, so it is likely a read error. This CDR3 is also generated by other DNA sequences in the sample. The chain uses TRDV2 and TRDJ1; possible D gene TRDD3, 6 bases. As TCRdb names no J gene, one was assigned here on the basis of a DNA match to germline. This CDR3 is built from 16 residues. The germline V gene encodes CDR1 GEAIGNYY and CDR2 EKD. V lost 1 base, J lost 3 bases, and 17 bases lay in between. The CDR3 loop is CACDTGIRGNSDKLIF. The CDR3, as DNA: TGTGCCTGTGACACTGGAATAAGGGGGAACTCCGATAAACTCATCTTT.

This clone was seen at least ten times. The V gene is TRDV1, the J gene TRDJ1; D unresolved. Germline matching of the DNA provided the J gene here, since TCRdb leaves it blank. Germline CDR1 and CDR2: TSWWSYY and QGS. The CDR3 length is 17 residues. Trimming took off 3 bases at V and 0 bases at J, with 17 bases between the two ends. In DNA form, the CDR3 reads TGTGCTCTTGGGGACCCGTGGGACCCGCCGTACACCGATAAACTCATCTTT. It encodes CALGDPWDPPYTDKLIF.

Note on this clone: This sequence may be a read error, since a much larger clone differs from it by one base. The V and J genes are TRDV2 and TRDJ1; 11 nucleotides agree with TRDD3. The J gene, left out of TCRdb, was set here by checking the DNA against germline. CDR3 size: 15 residues. The germline V gene has CDR1 GEAIGNYY and CDR2 EKD. In nucleotides, the CDR3 is TGTGCCTGTAACACCATACTGGGGGATAGGCCCAAACTCATCTTT. Translated: CACNTILGDRPKLIF.

The table lists this clone with a few counts. A far larger clone differs by one base, so this is likely a read error. The identical CDR3 is also encoded by other nucleotide sequences in the sample. This chain joins TRDV1 and TRDJ1; the D gene is possibly TRDD2 (6 bases). Germline loops: CDR1 TSWWSYY, CDR2 QGS. CDR3 length equals 19 residues. The V gene lost 0 bases and the J gene lost 11 bases, with 31 bases spanning the gap. CDR3 protein: CALGELISYKILLHPVLIF. The CDR3, as DNA: TGTGCTCTTGGGGAACTAATTTCCTATAAGATACTCCTACACCCAGTTCTCATCTTT.

In this sample, this clone turned up a few times. The translation of this DNA and the TCRdb protein of a much larger clone differ at residue 9, probably owing to a read error; the protein shown here is translated from the DNA. This chain connects TRDV2 to TRDJ3; 8 nucleotides align to TRDD3. The J gene is not listed in TCRdb, so it was assigned here from a DNA match to germline. Germline lookup yields CDR1 GEAIGNYY and CDR2 EKD. This CDR3 has 19 residues. Unmatched junction bases numbered 7, after V lost 0 bases and J lost 1 base. CDR3 residues: CACDTVLGGYSWDTRQMFF. The CDR3 DNA reads as TGTGCCTGTGACACCGTACTGGGGGGCTATTCCTGGGACACCCGACAGATGTTTTTC.

This clone has only a few counts. For this DNA, TCRdb reports the protein of a much larger clone, which diverges at residue 4, most likely from a read error; the protein presented here is translated directly from the DNA. This chain uses TRDV1 with TRDJ1; D tentatively fits TRDD2 or TRDD3 (5 bases each). The J gene comes from matching the DNA to germline here; TCRdb lacks it. Between the trimmed V and J ends, which lost 7 bases and 0 bases, there was a span of 27 bases. Per germline, CDR1 TSWWSYY and CDR2 QGS. The CDR3 runs to 19 residues. The CDR3 DNA follows: TGTGCTCTTGAGGACCCAAGTCCCTTCGGGAGGGGGTACACCGATAAACTCATCTTT. It yields the protein CALEDPSPFGRGYTDKLIF.